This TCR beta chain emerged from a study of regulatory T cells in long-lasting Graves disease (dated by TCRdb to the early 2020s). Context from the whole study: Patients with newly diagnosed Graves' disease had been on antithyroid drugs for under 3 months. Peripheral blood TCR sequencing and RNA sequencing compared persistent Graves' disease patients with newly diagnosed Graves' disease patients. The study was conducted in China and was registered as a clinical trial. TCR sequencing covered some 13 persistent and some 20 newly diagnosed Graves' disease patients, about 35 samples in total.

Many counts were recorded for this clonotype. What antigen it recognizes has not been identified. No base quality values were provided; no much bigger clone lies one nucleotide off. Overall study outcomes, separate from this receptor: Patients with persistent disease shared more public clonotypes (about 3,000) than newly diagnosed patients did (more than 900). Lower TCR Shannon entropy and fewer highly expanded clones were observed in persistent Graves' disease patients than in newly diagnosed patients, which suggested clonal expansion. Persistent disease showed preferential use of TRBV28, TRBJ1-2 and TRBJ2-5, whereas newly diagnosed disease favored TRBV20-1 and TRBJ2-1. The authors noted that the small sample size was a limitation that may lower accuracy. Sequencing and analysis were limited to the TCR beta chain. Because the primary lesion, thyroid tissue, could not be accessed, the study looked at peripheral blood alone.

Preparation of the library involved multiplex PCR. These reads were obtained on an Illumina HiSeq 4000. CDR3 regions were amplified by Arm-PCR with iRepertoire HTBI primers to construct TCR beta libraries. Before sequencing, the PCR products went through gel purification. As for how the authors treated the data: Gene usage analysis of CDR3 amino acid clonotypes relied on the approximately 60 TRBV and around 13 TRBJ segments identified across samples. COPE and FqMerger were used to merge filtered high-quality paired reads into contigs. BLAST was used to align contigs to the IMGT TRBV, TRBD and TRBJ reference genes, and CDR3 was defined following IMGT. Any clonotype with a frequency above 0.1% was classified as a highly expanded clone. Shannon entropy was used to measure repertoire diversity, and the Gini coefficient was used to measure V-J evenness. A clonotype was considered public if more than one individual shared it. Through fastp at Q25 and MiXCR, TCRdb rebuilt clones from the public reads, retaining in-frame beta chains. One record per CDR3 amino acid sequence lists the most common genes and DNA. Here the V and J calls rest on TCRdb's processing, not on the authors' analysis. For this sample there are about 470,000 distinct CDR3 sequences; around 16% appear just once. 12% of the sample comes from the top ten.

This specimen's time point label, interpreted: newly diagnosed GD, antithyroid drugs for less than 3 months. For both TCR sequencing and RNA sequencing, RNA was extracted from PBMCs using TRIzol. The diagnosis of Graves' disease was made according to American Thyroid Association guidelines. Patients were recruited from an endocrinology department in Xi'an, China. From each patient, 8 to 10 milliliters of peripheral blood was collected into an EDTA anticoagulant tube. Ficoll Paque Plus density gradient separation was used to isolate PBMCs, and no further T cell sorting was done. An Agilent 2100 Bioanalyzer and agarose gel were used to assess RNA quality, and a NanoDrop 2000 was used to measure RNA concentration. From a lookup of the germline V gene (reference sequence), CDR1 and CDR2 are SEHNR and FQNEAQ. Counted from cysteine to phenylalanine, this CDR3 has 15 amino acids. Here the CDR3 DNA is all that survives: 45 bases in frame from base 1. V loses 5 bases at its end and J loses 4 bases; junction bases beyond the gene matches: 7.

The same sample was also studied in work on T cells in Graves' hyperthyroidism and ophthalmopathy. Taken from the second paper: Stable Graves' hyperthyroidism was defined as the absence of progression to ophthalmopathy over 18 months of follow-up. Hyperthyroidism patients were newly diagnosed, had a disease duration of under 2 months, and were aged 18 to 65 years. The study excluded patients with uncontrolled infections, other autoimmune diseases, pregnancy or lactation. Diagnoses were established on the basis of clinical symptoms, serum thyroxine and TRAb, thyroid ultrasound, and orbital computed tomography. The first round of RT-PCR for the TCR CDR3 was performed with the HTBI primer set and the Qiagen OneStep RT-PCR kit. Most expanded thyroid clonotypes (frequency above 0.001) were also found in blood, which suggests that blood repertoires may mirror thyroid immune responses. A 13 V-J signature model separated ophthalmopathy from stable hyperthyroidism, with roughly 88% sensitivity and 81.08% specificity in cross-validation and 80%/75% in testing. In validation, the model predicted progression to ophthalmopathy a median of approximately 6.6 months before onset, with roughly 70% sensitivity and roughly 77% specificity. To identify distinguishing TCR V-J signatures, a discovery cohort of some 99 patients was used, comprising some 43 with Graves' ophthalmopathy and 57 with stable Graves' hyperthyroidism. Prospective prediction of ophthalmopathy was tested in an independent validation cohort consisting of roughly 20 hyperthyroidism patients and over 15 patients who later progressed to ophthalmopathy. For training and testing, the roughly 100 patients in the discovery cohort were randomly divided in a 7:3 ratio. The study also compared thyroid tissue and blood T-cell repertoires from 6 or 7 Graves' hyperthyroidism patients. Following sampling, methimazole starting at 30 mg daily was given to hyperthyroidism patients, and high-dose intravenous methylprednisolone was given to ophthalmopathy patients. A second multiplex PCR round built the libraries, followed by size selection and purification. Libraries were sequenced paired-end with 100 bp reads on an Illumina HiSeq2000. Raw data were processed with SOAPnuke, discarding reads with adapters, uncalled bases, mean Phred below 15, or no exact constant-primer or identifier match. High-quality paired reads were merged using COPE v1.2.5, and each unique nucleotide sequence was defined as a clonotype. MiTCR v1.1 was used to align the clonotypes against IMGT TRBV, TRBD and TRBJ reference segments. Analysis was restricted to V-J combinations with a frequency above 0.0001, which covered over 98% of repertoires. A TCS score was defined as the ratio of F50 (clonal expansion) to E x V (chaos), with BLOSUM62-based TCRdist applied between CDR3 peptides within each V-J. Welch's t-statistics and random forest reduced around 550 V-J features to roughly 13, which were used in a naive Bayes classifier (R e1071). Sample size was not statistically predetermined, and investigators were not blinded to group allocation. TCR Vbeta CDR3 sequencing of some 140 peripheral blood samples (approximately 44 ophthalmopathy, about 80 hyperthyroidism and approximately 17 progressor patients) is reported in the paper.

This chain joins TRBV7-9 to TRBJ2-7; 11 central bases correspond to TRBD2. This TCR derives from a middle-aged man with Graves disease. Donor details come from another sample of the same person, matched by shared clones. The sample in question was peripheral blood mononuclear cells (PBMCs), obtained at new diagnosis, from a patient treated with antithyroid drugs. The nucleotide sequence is TGTGCCAGCAGCACCATAGCGGGAGGGCCGTACGAGCAGTACTTC. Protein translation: CASSTIAGGPYEQYF.